The 10 T cell receptor beta chains in this list originate from one sample, sequenced in a study of quantifying T cell responses using KT2 cells. Background on the study: cDNA was made from DNase-treated RNA using alpha and beta constant primers.

A single-stranded UMI oligo with SP2 sequence was ligated to cDNA 3' ends. First-round PCR used around 4 cycles and beta primers RC1.1 and RC1.2 covering TRBC1 and TRBC2. TCRdb itself ran the UMI-ligation and nested PCR reads through MiXCR, one entry per CDR3 protein. This repertoire shows tens of thousands of distinct CDR3 sequences, under 7.5% found once; its top ten account for approximately 14%. The sequenced sample consisted of PBMCs spiked with cells of the T cell clone KT2. These receptors were taken from a human donor.

This sequence joins TRBV5-6 and TRBJ2-1, with D unclear. Germline values: CDR1 SGHDT, CDR2 YYEEEE. This CDR3 has 15 residues. V shed 0 bases and J shed 0 bases, with 7 bases lying between them. In DNA, the CDR3 is TGTGCCAGCAGCTTGGGTCTAGTCTCCTACAATGAGCAGTTCTTC. Amino acid sequence: CASSLGLVSYNEQFF. The full variable domain, in which reference TRBV5-6 and TRBJ2-1 provide the parts outside the CDR3, is DAGVTQSPTHLIKTRGQQVTLRCSPKSGHDTVSWYQQALGQGPQFIFQYYEEEERQRGNFPDRFSGHQFPNYSSELNVNALLLGDSALYLCASSLGLVSYNEQFFGPGTRLTVL.

This clonotype was seen a handful of times. This chain connects TRBV7-8 to TRBJ1-1; 7 bases are shared with TRBD1. Germline CDR1 and CDR2: SGHVS and FQNEAQ. The V segment lost 5 bases and the J segment 7 bases; nucleotides outside the gene matches: 4. There are 12 residues in the CDR3. The CDR3 DNA sequence: TGTGCCAGCAGCCTACGGACAGGTGAAGCTTTCTTT. The encoded protein is CASSLRTGEAFF.

This clonotype was picked up a small number of times. The chain has TRBV19 and TRBJ2-1, with D perhaps TRBD2 (6 bases). V dropped 5 bases and J dropped 4 bases, with 15 bases sitting between them. The CDR3 has 15 residues. Looked up from germline, CDR1 is LNHDA and CDR2 is SQIVND (reference sequence). This chain's CDR3 is CASSLRLVVYNEQFF. In DNA form, the CDR3 reads TGTGCCAGTAGTCTAAGACTAGTGGTGTACAATGAGCAGTTCTTC.

In its sample, this clonotype was seen many times. The chain couples TRBV6-2 or TRBV6-3 to TRBJ2-1; D unresolved. CDR3 size: 13 residues. V was pared by 6 bases and J by 9 bases, with 15 bases between. The germline CDR1 and CDR2 sequences are MNHEY and SVGEGT. DNA of the CDR3: TGTGCCAGCAGCTCAGGAGTTCGGGTTGAGCAGTTCTTC. It translates to CASSSGVRVEQFF.

This clonotype was picked up many times. CDR3 sequence reads: CASSPDRGNTGELFF. CDR3 nucleotide sequence: TGTGCCAGCAGCCCTGACAGGGGTAACACCGGGGAGCTGTTTTTT. The chain recombines TRBV11-2 with TRBJ2-2; 8 nucleotides agree with TRBD1. Germline values: CDR1 SGHAT, CDR2 FQNNGV. This CDR3 contains 15 residues. Unmatched junction bases numbered 4, after V lost 5 bases and J lost 2 bases.

The chain recombines TRBV4-1 with TRBJ1-2; D not certain. V gave up 3 bases and J gave up 5 bases, with 16 bases separating them. CDR3 length: 15 amino acids. CDR1 is MGHRA and CDR2 is YSYEKL in the germline V gene. DNA for the CDR3: TGCGCCAGCAGCCAGCACCGGGATCTCGAATATGGCTACACCTTC. Amino acids: CASSQHRDLEYGYTF.

This clonotype was observed many times. The rearrangement links TRBV10-3 to TRBJ1-2, with D perhaps TRBD1 (6 bases). The germline V gene has CDR1 ENHRY and CDR2 SYGVKD. The CDR3 is made up of 17 amino acids. Trimming shortened V by 0 bases and J by 1 base, and 15 bases separated the two germline ends. The CDR3 DNA follows: TGTGCCATCAGTGAGTCGCGGAACAGGGATTATAACTATGGCTACACCTTC. Its translation: CAISESRNRDYNYGYTF.

This clonotype was found a few times. The chain uses TRBV4-2 and TRBJ1-2, with 10 bases fitting TRBD1. Germline V CDR1 and CDR2: LGHNA, YNFKEQ. CDR3 length: 15 residues. V lost 0 bases, J lost 7 bases, and 5 bases stayed unmatched. The CDR3 nucleotides are TGTGCCAGCAGCCAAGAGGATGGGGACAGGGGTGGCTACACCTTC. Its translation: CASSQEDGDRGGYTF.

This chain uses TRBV5-5 with TRBJ2-3; TRBD2 aligns across 7 bases. J gave up 6 bases and V 3 bases, and 10 bases lay outside the gene matches. The germline V gene has CDR1 SGHKS and CDR2 YYEKEE (reference sequence). The CDR3 is 15 residues long. The CDR3 reads CASSSVTSTMDTQYF. CDR3 nucleotides: TGTGCCAGCAGCTCCGTGACTAGCACAATGGATACGCAGTATTTT.

There are many counts of this clonotype. The chain recombines TRBV12-3 or TRBV12-4 with TRBJ2-7; D tentatively reads TRBD1 or TRBD2 (5 bases each). The CDR3 runs 14 residues. The V gene lost 4 bases and the J gene lost 2 bases, with 12 bases spanning the gap. For the CDR3, the DNA is TGTGCCAGCAGTTACCCGGGACGCCCCTACGAGCAGTACTTC. This encodes CASSYPGRPYEQYF.